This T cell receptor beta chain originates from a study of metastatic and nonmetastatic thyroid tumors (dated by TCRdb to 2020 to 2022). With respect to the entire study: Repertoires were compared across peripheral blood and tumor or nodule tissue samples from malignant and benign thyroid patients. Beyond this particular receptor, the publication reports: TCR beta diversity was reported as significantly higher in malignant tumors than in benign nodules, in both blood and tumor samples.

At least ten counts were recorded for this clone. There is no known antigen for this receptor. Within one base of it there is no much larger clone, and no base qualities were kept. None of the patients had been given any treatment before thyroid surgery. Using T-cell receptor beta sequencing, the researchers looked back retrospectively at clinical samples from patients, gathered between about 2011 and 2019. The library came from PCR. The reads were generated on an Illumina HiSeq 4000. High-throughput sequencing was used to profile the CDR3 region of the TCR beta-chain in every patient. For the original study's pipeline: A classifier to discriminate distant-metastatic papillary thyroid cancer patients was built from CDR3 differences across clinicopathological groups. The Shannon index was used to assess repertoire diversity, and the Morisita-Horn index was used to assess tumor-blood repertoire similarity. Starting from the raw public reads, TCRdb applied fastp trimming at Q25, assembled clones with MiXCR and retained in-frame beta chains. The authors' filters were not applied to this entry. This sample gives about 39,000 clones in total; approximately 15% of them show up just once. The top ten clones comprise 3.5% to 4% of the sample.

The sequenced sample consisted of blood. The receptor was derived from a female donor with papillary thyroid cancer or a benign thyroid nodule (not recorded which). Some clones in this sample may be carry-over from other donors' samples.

Here is the DNA: TGCGCCAGCAGCTTGGATGGCGAAGGGGAGCCCCAGCATTTT. It translates as CASSLDGEGEPQHF. The V gene is TRBV5-1 and the J gene is TRBJ1-5; the D gene is perhaps TRBD1, from 5 matching bases. V sheds 0 bases and J sheds 8 bases, leaving 12 bases between their ends. CDR1 SGHRS and CDR2 YFSETQ are derived from the germline V gene. There are 14 amino acids in the CDR3, from cysteine to phenylalanine inclusive. The read is trimmed to its CDR3 DNA, 42 bases read in frame from base 1.